One and the same sample provided the 19 T cell receptor beta chains below, sequenced in a study of T-cell memory formation after mild COVID-19. TCRdb re-called the 5' RACE reads through MiXCR, storing one row per CDR3 protein. The sample has approximately 210,000 distinct CDR3 sequences, about 10% seen once; the top ten hold around 2.9%. Sequencing input: PBMCs or a T cell subset sorted from them (not recorded which). These receptors were collected from a man between 18 and 35 years old who had mild COVID-19 (a few samples of this study predate the infection). Cell type and time point are not known.

The V and J genes are TRBV20-1 and TRBJ2-5, with D tentatively TRBD2 (5 bases). CDR3 length: 12 residues. The germline V and J ends were trimmed by 5 bases and 2 bases, with 9 bases remaining between them. The germline gives CDR1 DFQATT, CDR2 SNEGSKA (reference sequence). This CDR3 reads CSAGLRQETQYF. The CDR3 DNA is TGCAGTGCTGGACTGCGACAAGAGACCCAGTACTTC.

In this sample, this clonotype turned up a few times. This chain links TRBV10-3 with TRBJ1-1; D is unclear. Trimming stripped 6 bases from V and 4 bases from J, with 6 bases between. The CDR3 has 11 amino acids. Per germline, CDR1 ENHRY and CDR2 SYGVKD. CDR3 in DNA: TGTGCCATCAGGGACCTCACTGAAGCTTTCTTT. This encodes CAIRDLTEAFF.

The V call is TRBV24-1, the J call TRBJ2-1, with no clear D. Germline CDR1 is KGHDR and CDR2 is SFDVKD. The CDR3 is 11 residues long. Trimming removed 6 bases at V and 10 bases at J, with 9 bases between. The chain's CDR3 is CATSLGDEQFF. The CDR3 nucleotides read TGTGCCACCAGTTTGGGTGACGAGCAGTTCTTC.

This chain uses TRBV18 with TRBJ2-7; 10 bases match TRBD1. Trimming cost V 3 bases and J 2 bases; bases outside gene matches: 1. The CDR3 length is 14 residues. Germline values: CDR1 KGHSH, CDR2 LQKENI. The chain's CDR3 is CASSPGQGTYEQYV. As DNA, the CDR3 is TGTGCCAGCTCACCGGGACAGGGGACCTACGAGCAGTACGTC.

This chain links TRBV10-2 with TRBJ2-2; D is ambiguous. Trimming shortened V by 6 bases and J by 7 bases, and 12 bases separated the two germline ends. The CDR3 covers 13 residues. Germline CDR1 and CDR2: WSHSY and SAAADI. CDR3 DNA sequence: TGCGCCAGCAGGGGCAGGATGGGCGGGGAGCTGTTTTTT. Protein product: CASRGRMGGELFF.

The V and J genes are TRBV11-1 and TRBJ2-1, with D possibly TRBD1 on 7 matching bases. Trimming cost V 8 bases and J 9 bases, with 23 bases left between them. This CDR3 has 15 residues. Germline V gives CDR1 SGHAT, CDR2 FQDESV (reference sequence). The CDR3 region has the DNA TGTGCCAGCGGGAGACAGGGAACCCTGGGGGGTGAGCAGTTCTTC. Translating it yields CASGRQGTLGGEQFF.

This clonotype has just a few counts. The chain combines TRBV7-2 with TRBJ2-3; 10 bases line up with TRBD1. The germline CDR1 and CDR2 sequences are SGHTA and FQGNSA. The CDR3 sequence is 16 residues long. V lost 6 bases, J lost 3 bases, and 9 bases stayed unmatched. Here the CDR3 reads CASSYTPGQGTDTQYF. The DNA for the CDR3 is TGTGCCAGCAGTTATACTCCGGGACAGGGGACAGATACGCAGTATTTT.

The chain joins TRBV4-2 to TRBJ2-2; 8 bases line up with TRBD1. V lost 4 bases, J lost 9 bases, and 7 bases stayed unmatched. The germline V gene encodes CDR1 LGHNA and CDR2 YNFKEQ. The CDR3 is 14 residues long. This chain's CDR3 is CASSPVTGERELFF. In DNA form, the CDR3 reads TGTGCCAGCAGCCCGGTGACAGGGGAGCGGGAGCTGTTTTTT.

This clonotype came up a few times. The chain employs TRBV2 and TRBJ2-3, with 10 nucleotides matching TRBD2. Per germline, CDR1 SNHLY and CDR2 FYNNEI. The CDR3 sequence is 15 residues long. Unmatched junction bases numbered 4, after V lost 6 bases and J lost 1 base. The CDR3 DNA is TGTGCCAGCAGGCTCGGACTAGCGGGCACAGATACGCAGTATTTT. It translates to CASRLGLAGTDTQYF.

V is TRBV24-1 and J is TRBJ2-2; a weak D match, TRBD1 (6 bases). Germline V lookup: CDR1 KGHDR, CDR2 SFDVKD. V dropped 9 bases and J dropped 2 bases, with 15 bases sitting between them. The CDR3 has 15 amino acids. As DNA, the CDR3 is TGTGCCACCCGGCAGGGGCAGACCAACACCGGGGAGCTGTTTTTT. Protein sequence: CATRQGQTNTGELFF.

The chain recombines TRBV2 with TRBJ2-5; the D is unclear. From germline, CDR1 is SNHLY and CDR2 FYNNEI. This CDR3 region has 14 residues. V gave up 6 bases and J gave up 0 bases, with 11 bases separating them. This CDR3 reads CASSMITYQETQYF. The DNA for the CDR3 is TGTGCCAGCAGCATGATAACGTACCAAGAGACCCAGTACTTC. Supplemented by reference TRBV2 and TRBJ2-5, the full variable domain reads EPEVTQTPSHQVTQMGQEVILRCVPISNHLYFYWYRQILGQKVEFLVSFYNNEISEKSEIFDDQFSVERPDGSNFTLKIRSTKLEDSAMYFCASSMITYQETQYFGPGTRLLVL.

Only a few counts were recorded for this clonotype. The genes are TRBV3-1 and TRBJ2-2; 10 bases line up with TRBD2. CDR3 length: 17 amino acids. Germline CDR1 reads LGHDT; CDR2 reads YNNKEL (reference sequence). V dropped 1 base and J dropped 3; count of bases not matched to a gene: 5. CDR3 in amino acids: CASSQAGLAGDTGELFF. CDR3 in DNA: TGTGCCAGCAGCCAAGCGGGTCTAGCGGGAGACACCGGGGAGCTGTTTTTT.

This clonotype was observed a handful of times. This chain's CDR3 is CASSQFTGVAEKLFF. DNA for the CDR3: TGTGCCAGCAGCCAATTCACCGGGGTTGCTGAAAAACTGTTTTTT. The J gene is TRBJ1-4, the V gene TRBV14; no clear D gene. The CDR3 loop spans 15 amino acids. Germline lookup yields CDR1 SGHDN and CDR2 FVKESK. The V gene lost 2 bases and the J gene lost 7 bases, with 14 bases spanning the gap. Drawing the rest from reference TRBV14 and TRBJ1-4, the complete variable domain is EAGVTQFPSHSVIEKGQTVTLRCDPISGHDNLYWYRRVMGKEIKFLLHFVKESKQDESGMPNNRFLAERTGGTYSTLKVQPAELEDSGVYFCASSQFTGVAEKLFFGSGTQLSVL.

This clonotype was recorded a few times. V is TRBV19 and J is TRBJ2-7; D unclear. Germline V lookup: CDR1 LNHDA, CDR2 SQIVND (reference sequence). Deletions cut 4 bases from V and 5 bases from J, with 12 bases between. The CDR3 has 13 amino acids. CDR3: CASSTGSVDEQYF. The CDR3 DNA reads TGTGCCAGTAGTACCGGATCGGTGGACGAGCAGTACTTC.

This clonotype showed up just a few times. The chain recombines TRBV6-5 with TRBJ1-1; 9 bases line up with TRBD1. The CDR3 is 14 residues long. Trimming removed 1 base from V and 3 bases from J; junction bases left unmatched: 0. Per the germline V gene, CDR1 is MNHEY and CDR2 is SVGAGI. This chain's CDR3 is CASSYWTGDTEAFF. The CDR3 region has the DNA TGTGCCAGCAGTTACTGGACAGGGGACACTGAAGCTTTCTTT.

The J gene is TRBJ2-7, the V gene TRBV21-1; the DNA was not used to check the table's D call, TRBD1. TRBV21-1 is deemed a pseudogene. The CDR3 runs 15 residues. The CDR3 nucleotides read TGTGCCAGCAGTTCGCCGGTAGGACAGCGCTACGAGCAGTACTTC. It yields the protein CASSSPVGQRYEQYF.

The genes are TRBV20-1 and TRBJ2-1; D may be TRBD1 or TRBD2 (5 bases each). The CDR3 totals 16 residues. The germline gives CDR1 DFQATT, CDR2 SNEGSKA (reference sequence). V lost 6 bases, J lost 4 bases, and 22 bases lay in between. The CDR3 loop is CSAPDSPPRTYNEQFF. The CDR3 coding sequence is TGCAGTGCGCCTGACAGCCCTCCCCGGACTTACAATGAGCAGTTCTTC.

This clonotype was counted only a few times. The gene calls are TRBV5-6 and TRBJ1-6, with D possibly being TRBD1 (5 bases). CDR3 length: 15 amino acids. V was trimmed by 2 bases and J by 7 bases, leaving 13 bases between them. Germline CDR1 reads SGHDT; CDR2 reads YYEEEE. The CDR3 DNA reads as TGTGCCAGCAGCTTAATCGGCCAGGGAAATTCACCCCTCCACTTT. Its translation is CASSLIGQGNSPLHF.

The table lists this clonotype with a few counts. The chain recombines TRBV6-2 or TRBV6-3 with TRBJ2-5; D gene unclear. V dropped 6 bases and J dropped 5 bases, with 10 bases sitting between them. The CDR3 is 12 residues long. Germline V gene data show CDR1 as MNHEY and CDR2 as SVGEGT. CDR3 DNA: TGTGCCAGCAGCTTCTCAATGGAGACCCAGTACTTC. This gives the protein CASSFSMETQYF.